The source of this T cell receptor (beta chain) is a study of cytomegalovirus exposure and HLA in healthy donors. General study points: Cytomegalovirus association was listed for around 180 TCR beta chains. In a later analysis, V- and J-gene trimming of beta chains associated with a DCLRE1C missense variant, replicated independently. An analysis done earlier found most TCR beta V segments productive about 87% or about 30% of the time.

At collection, donors were nominally healthy, but unrecorded immune exposures were probable. The PCR ran on 60 Vbeta and 13 Jbeta primers. Generated by immunoSEQ multiplex PCR, the TCRdb table keeps only in-frame clones and is missing some. The sample carries roughly 120,000 clones, roughly 80% recorded once. Concerning this clone: Its antigen is undetermined.

Trimming removed 0 bases at V and 9 bases at J, with 18 bases between. This CDR3 is 16 amino acids long. CDR1 is KGHSH and CDR2 is LQKENI in the germline V gene. This chain joins TRBV18 and TRBJ2-1, with D possibly TRBD2 on 7 matching bases. The receptor was derived from a man aged 25-40 years in good health and CMV-seropositive. What was sequenced was PBMCs. The CDR3 DNA is TGTGCCAGCTCACCACCGGGTAGCGGGCAGGGGCGTGAGCAGTTCTTC. The encoded protein is CASSPPGSGQGREQFF.